These T cell receptor beta chains were read from a single sample in a study of cytomegalovirus exposure and HLA in healthy donors. The method was immunoSEQ multiplex PCR; TCRdb's version includes in-frame clones alone and lacks a portion of them. Recorded for this sample: approximately 61,000 clones. The sample consisted of PBMCs. These receptors all come from a woman aged 18-29 years in good health and CMV-seronegative. The CDR3 runs from the conserved cysteine through the conserved F or W. Fields, in order: J gene, V gene, D gene, CDR3 DNA, CDR3 protein. D genes are given only for firm matches.

TRBJ1-5,TRBV4-1,-,TGCGCCAGCAGCCAAGATTCTCTGGCAGGGCTGCCCCAGCATTTT,CASSQDSLAGLPQHF
TRBJ2-1,TRBV7-3,-,TGTGCCAGCAGCTCCAACGCGGGTCTGGCTGAGCAGTTCTTC,CASSSNAGLAEQFF
TRBJ2-6,TRBV30,-,TGTGCCTGGAACAAGGGGCCGGGGGCCAACGTCCTGACTTTC,CAWNKGPGANVLTF
TRBJ2-2,TRBV5-1,TRBD1,TGCGCCACCAAACCGGGACAGGGTAGCACCGGGGAGCTGTTTTTT,CATKPGQGSTGELFF
TRBJ2-7,TRBV11-3,TRBD1,TGTGCCAGCACCCTCCGAGAGGGGGCGCGGGAGCAGTACTTC,CASTLREGAREQYF
TRBJ2-7,TRBV7-9,TRBD1,TGTGCCAGCAGCTCGGGTCGTTTTAACAGGGGGGACTCCTACGAGCAGTACTTC,CASSSGRFNRGDSYEQYF
TRBJ2-1,TRBV5-4,TRBD2,TGTGCCAGCAGCTTACGGGCGGGAGGGGGGCAGTTCTTC,CASSLRAGGGQFF
TRBJ2-7,TRBV11-3,TRBD1,TGTGCCAGCAGCCCCTGGACAGGGGGATACGAGCAGTACTTC,CASSPWTGGYEQYF
TRBJ1-6,TRBV9,TRBD1,TGTGCCAGCAGCGGGACAGGGGGTTCACCCCTCCACTTT,CASSGTGGSPLHF
TRBJ1-1,TRBV11-2,-,TGTGCCAGCAGCACAGACCGGACTGAAGCTTTCTTT,CASSTDRTEAFF
TRBJ1-2,TRBV18,-,TGTGCCAGCTCACCTAATAACAGAGTCCGTTCTTTCTCCTTC,CASSPNNRVRSFSF
TRBJ2-7,TRBV5-1,-,TGCGCCAGCAGCGCCCTCCGGTCCTACGAGCAGTACTTC,CASSALRSYEQYF
TRBJ1-1,TRBV15,TRBD1,TGTGCCACCAGCAGAGCTGGGACAGGACGCTACACTGAAGCTTTCTTT,CATSRAGTGRYTEAFF
TRBJ2-7,TRBV4-1,-,TGCGCCAGCAGCCAGGTTTTAAAGCAGAGACTCCACTACGAGCAGTACTTC,CASSQVLKQRLHYEQYF
TRBJ1-2,TRBV10-3,-,TGTGCCATCAGTGTCCAATCCGGCTACACCTTC,CAISVQSGYTF
TRBJ2-4,TRBV19,TRBD2,TGTGCCAGTATTGATCGCGGGAGGGCGAACATTCAGTACTTC,CASIDRGRANIQYF
TRBJ2-2,TRBV19,-,TGTGCCAGTAGTATTGGCGGTACCGGGGAGCTGTTTTTT,CASSIGGTGELFF
TRBJ1-4,TRBV5-3,-,TGTGCCAGAGCAGGGGTTGATGAAAAACTGTTTTTT,CARAGVDEKLFF
TRBJ1-5,TRBV4-2,-,TGTGCCAGCAGCCAGTACGGGGGGGCTTTGAGCAATCAGCACCAGCATTTT,CASSQYGGALSNQHQHF
TRBJ2-5,TRBV25-1,-,TGTGCCAGCAGTGGGAAAAGACAGGAAGAGACCCAGTACTTC,CASSGKRQEETQYF
TRBJ2-3,TRBV5-1,TRBD2,TGCGCCAGCAGCCTAGCGGGGGGCACAGATACGCAGTATTTT,CASSLAGGTDTQYF
TRBJ1-2,TRBV5-1,-,TGCGCCAGCAGCTTGGGACAGGAAAACTATGGCTACACCTTC,CASSLGQENYGYTF
TRBJ2-2,TRBV4-1,-,TGCGCCAGCAGCCCAATATCGGGGGTCGGCGGGGAGCTGTTTTTT,CASSPISGVGGELFF
TRBJ2-3,TRBV18,-,TGTGCCAGCTCACCAGAGTATCCAGATACGCAGTATTTT,CASSPEYPDTQYF
TRBJ1-2,TRBV7-8,-,TGTGCCAGCAGCCCCACAGGGAACTATGGCTACACCTTC,CASSPTGNYGYTF
TRBJ1-2,TRBV4-1,-,TGCGCCAGCAGCCAACATCCCAACCCCCGGGAAAACTATGGCTACACCTTC,CASSQHPNPRENYGYTF
TRBJ2-1,TRBV4-2,TRBD2,TGTGCCAGCAGCCAGGTTGGCGGGGGATACAATGAGCAGTTCTTC,CASSQVGGGYNEQFF
TRBJ2-7,TRBV11-2,TRBD1,TGTGCCAGCAGCTTGGGGACAGGGATCTACGAGCAGTACTTC,CASSLGTGIYEQYF
TRBJ1-6,TRBV6-5,-,TGTGCCAGCAGTTACTACAGGGACAATTCACCCCTCCACTTT,CASSYYRDNSPLHF
TRBJ2-7,TRBV7-9,TRBD1,TGTGCCAGCAGCTTGCGGACAGGGGAATCGTTCGAGCAGTACTTC,CASSLRTGESFEQYF
TRBJ1-2,TRBV5-1,TRBD1,TGCGCCAGCAGCTTGACCGCCCAACCACGGTTGTGGGGACAGGGAGATGGCTACACCTTC,CASSLTAQPRLWGQGDGYTF
TRBJ2-1,TRBV29-1,TRBD1,TGCAGCCCGCACAGGGGAAATAACGGTGAGCAGTTCTTC,CSPHRGNNGEQFF
TRBJ2-7,TRBV5-1,TRBD2,TGCGCCAGCAGCTTGGAGCCTAGCGGGAGGGCCGGCGAGCAGTACTTC,CASSLEPSGRAGEQYF